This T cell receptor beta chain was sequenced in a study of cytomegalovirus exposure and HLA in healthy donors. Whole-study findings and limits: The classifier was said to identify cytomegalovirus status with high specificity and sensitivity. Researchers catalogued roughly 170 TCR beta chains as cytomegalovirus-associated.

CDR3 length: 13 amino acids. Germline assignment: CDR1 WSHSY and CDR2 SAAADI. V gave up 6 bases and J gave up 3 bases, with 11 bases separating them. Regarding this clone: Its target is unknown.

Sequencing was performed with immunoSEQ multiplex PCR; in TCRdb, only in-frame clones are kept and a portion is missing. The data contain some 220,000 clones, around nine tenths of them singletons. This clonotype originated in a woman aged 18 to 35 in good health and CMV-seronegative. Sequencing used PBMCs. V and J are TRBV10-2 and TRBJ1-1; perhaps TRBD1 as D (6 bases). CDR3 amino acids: CASSRDTYTEAFF. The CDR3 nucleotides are TGCGCCAGCAGCCGGGACACCTACACTGAAGCTTTCTTT.